This TCR beta chain was found in a study of cytomegalovirus exposure and HLA in healthy donors. For the study at large: Earlier, 117 million unique TCR beta sequences were recovered from approximately 180 million T cells by an analysis. Study-level results: The study listed under 200 cytomegalovirus-associated TCR beta chains. An analysis that came later showed most CMV-associated TCR beta chains appearing HLA-restricted. Earlier findings revealed that most TCR beta V segments proved productive either about 87% or about 30% of the time.

A remark on this clone: Its antigen remains unidentified.

Germline V lookup: CDR1 SNHLY, CDR2 FYNNEI. This CDR3 region has 16 residues. V shed 5 bases and J shed 0 bases, with 13 bases lying between them. Both 60 Vbeta primers and 13 Jbeta primers went into the PCR. Libraries were prepared by immunoSEQ multiplex PCR; TCRdb keeps only in-frame clonotypes and omits some of them. The sample has fewer than 200,000 clones, about four fifths seen once. The sequence derives from a man aged 35-49 years in good health and CMV-seropositive. The V and J genes are TRBV2 and TRBJ1-4; D perhaps matches TRBD1 (5 bases). Sequenced: PBMCs. The CDR3 DNA reads TGTGCCAGCAGTTGGGGGGACCCTGCAACTAATGAAAAACTGTTTTTT. This translates into CASSWGDPATNEKLFF.